This T cell receptor beta chain emerged from a study of blood T cell repertoires in COVID-19. Sequenced by immunoSEQ multiplex PCR; TCRdb stores in-frame clones only, minus some. This table has over 130,000 clones, about 79% appearing once. The sample consisted of peripheral blood. The receptor was isolated from a woman of 80 years or more with active or convalescent COVID-19.

DNA of the CDR3: TGTGCCAGCAGTGCACAGGGTTTTGCACCCCTCCACTTT. It encodes CASSAQGFAPLHF. The chain employs TRBV12-3 or TRBV12-4 and TRBJ1-6, with TRBD1 as a possible D gene (6 bases). The CDR3 is 13 residues long. V lost 5 bases and J 11 bases, leaving 13 bases between the germline ends.